This T cell receptor (beta chain) was retrieved from a study of cytotoxic CD8 clonotypes in ibrutinib-treated CLL. Study-wide background: Response samples were drawn at a median of approximately 11 months of treatment, range 6 to 36. Broader study findings: Public clonotypes, an uncommon group, contracted or remained stable on treatment.

The V and J ends lost 1 base and 0 bases respectively, with 6 bases between them. This CDR3 has 14 amino acids. Germline V gives CDR1 SEHNR, CDR2 FQNEAQ (reference sequence). Concerning this clone itself: The antigen is not known.

The data were produced by immunoSEQ multiplex PCR, yet TCRdb's version contains in-frame clones alone and is incomplete. The sample holds roughly 45,000 clones, 65% seen once. The genes are TRBV7-9 and TRBJ1-1; D is uncertain. This TCR came from a human donor with chronic lymphocytic leukemia. The sample in question was PBMCs, obtained after 24 months of ibrutinib treatment. CDR3 protein: CASSLGRMNTEAFF. CDR3 DNA: TGTGCCAGCAGCTTAGGACGGATGAACACTGAAGCTTTCTTT.